One sample yielded the 25 T cell receptor beta chains listed below, sequenced in a study of cytomegalovirus exposure and HLA in healthy donors. Use of 60 Vbeta and 13 Jbeta primers characterized the PCR. TCRdb's copy holds only in-frame clones and misses some; the assay was immunoSEQ multiplex PCR. Of more than 90,000 clones in the sample, 70% are singletons; the top ten hold 8.7%. Sequences were obtained from PBMCs. These receptors all stem from a man younger than 45 in good health and CMV-seropositive.

This chain connects TRBV9 to TRBJ1-4; TRBD1 matches at 9 bases. This CDR3 region has 14 residues. Germline V gene data show CDR1 as SGDLS and CDR2 as YYNGEE. With V trimmed by 3 bases and J by 6 bases, 3 bases remained unmatched. The CDR3 region is CASSEQGADEKLFF. The DNA of the CDR3 is TGTGCCAGCAGCGAACAGGGGGCGGATGAAAAACTGTTTTTT.

This clone was detected only a few times. The sample holds other DNA sequences that translate to the same CDR3. The chain joins TRBV5-6 to TRBJ1-1; 10 bases are a match to TRBD1. Trimming at V came to 4 bases and at J to 9 bases, leaving 6 bases not matched to a gene. Germline CDR1 reads SGHDT; CDR2 reads YYEEEE. This CDR3 comprises 13 residues. The chain's CDR3 is CASSRRQGAQAFF. DNA for the CDR3: TGTGCCAGCAGCAGAAGACAGGGGGCCCAAGCTTTCTTT.

The chain couples TRBV10-3 to TRBJ2-7, with 14 bases identical to TRBD2. The CDR3 is 19 amino acids. V trimming: 7 bases; J trimming: 6 bases; junction bases outside the gene matches: 20. The germline gives CDR1 ENHRY, CDR2 SYGVKD. In nucleotides, the CDR3 is TGTGCCATCATCCCTTTAGGGACTAGCGGGAGTCTGAGAATCTCCGAGCAGTACGTC. This sequence encodes CAIIPLGTSGSLRISEQYV.

CDR3 amino acids: CASSDSSSPTGTYEQYF. The DNA of the CDR3 is TGTGCCAGCAGTGATTCTTCTAGCCCAACTGGTACCTACGAGCAGTACTTC. The genes are TRBV25-1 and TRBJ2-7, with TRBD2 as a possible D gene (5 bases). V shed 3 bases and J shed 2 bases, with 20 bases lying between them. Germline loops: CDR1 MGHDK, CDR2 SYGVNS. The CDR3 covers 17 residues.

V is TRBV7-2 and J is TRBJ1-2; TRBD1 aligns across 9 bases. CDR1 is SGHTA, CDR2 FQGNSA, per germline. This CDR3 has 14 amino acids. The V segment lost 2 bases and the J segment 8 bases; nucleotides outside the gene matches: 6. The CDR3 DNA is TGTGCCAGCAGCTTATGGGACAGGGCGCGGGGCTACACCTTC. This encodes CASSLWDRARGYTF.

This chain uses TRBV27 with TRBJ1-2; 7 nucleotides match TRBD1. CDR3 size: 15 residues. Trimming cost V 0 bases and J 8 bases; bases outside gene matches: 9. Looked up from germline, CDR1 is MNHEY and CDR2 is SMNVEV (reference sequence). CDR3 in DNA: TGTGCCAGCAGTTTATCAATAGGGGGCGCAGGGGGCTACACCTTC. It codes for CASSLSIGGAGGYTF.

J is TRBJ1-4 and V is TRBV27; D not certain. The CDR3 extends over 14 amino acids. With 2 bases removed from V and 8 bases from J, the gap between germline ends came to 12 bases. Germline CDR1 MNHEY, CDR2 SMNVEV (reference sequence). The CDR3 DNA reads TGTGCCAGCAGTTTACACGCGGCATCGGAAAAACTGTTTTTT. It yields the protein CASSLHAASEKLFF.

With regard to this clone: The junction does not match germline at one end; this may be a read error. CDR3 sequence: CASSPGTDGNTIYF. The CDR3 DNA sequence: TGTGCTAGCAGCCCCGGGACAGATGGAAACACCATATATTTT. The V call is TRBV7-7, the J call TRBJ1-3; TRBD1 matches at 7 bases. This CDR3 spans 14 amino acids. Germline values: CDR1 SSHAT, CDR2 FNYEAQ (reference sequence).

V is TRBV2 and J is TRBJ1-1, with a possible D match to TRBD1 (5 bases). With 2 bases removed from V and 5 bases from J, the gap between germline ends came to 21 bases. The germline gives CDR1 SNHLY, CDR2 FYNNEI. The CDR3 runs to 17 residues. The CDR3 region is CASSEKGGAGLWTEAFF. As DNA, the CDR3 is TGTGCCAGCAGTGAAAAAGGTGGTGCAGGGTTGTGGACTGAAGCTTTCTTT.

This clone appeared a few times. The chain employs TRBV5-4 and TRBJ1-3; the D gene is possibly TRBD1 (5 bases). The V end was cut by 4 bases, the J end by 0 bases, with 11 bases between. Germline CDR1 is SGHNT and CDR2 is YYREEE (reference sequence). The CDR3 spans 15 residues. CDR3: CASSLQGSSGNTIYF. As DNA, the CDR3 is TGTGCCAGCAGCCTCCAGGGATCCTCTGGAAACACCATATATTTT.

This clone was seen only a few times. The J gene is TRBJ1-1, the V gene TRBV23-1; D gene uncertain. TRBV23-1 is assigned to the ORF class and has an uncertain function. Trimming removed 5 bases from V and 7 bases from J, with 14 bases in between. The CDR3 totals 13 residues. This chain's CDR3 is CASSEEAHREAFF. The CDR3 nucleotides are TGCGCCAGCAGTGAGGAGGCCCACCGTGAAGCTTTCTTT.

This chain links TRBV5-5 with TRBJ1-1; TRBD1 matches 8 bases. V gave up 0 bases and J gave up 5 bases; unmatched junction bases: 3. Germline CDR1 and CDR2: SGHKS and YYEKEE (reference sequence). The CDR3 covers 14 residues. The CDR3 DNA is TGTGCCAGCAGCTTGGGGCAGGGGGCGACTGAAGCTTTCTTT. This sequence encodes CASSLGQGATEAFF.

The chain is built from TRBV2 and TRBJ2-7; a possible D gene is TRBD2 (6 bases). The V end lost 8 bases, the J end lost 7 bases, and 15 bases lay between the germline ends. There are 12 residues in the CDR3. Germline CDR1 SNHLY, CDR2 FYNNEI. This CDR3 is CASSPWRGEQYV. In nucleotides, the CDR3 is TGTGCCAGCTCTCCATGGAGGGGAGAGCAGTACGTC.

This clone was counted a few times. The V gene is TRBV9, the J gene TRBJ2-1, with D possibly matching TRBD2 (5 bases). V lost 0 bases to trimming and J lost 3 bases, with 16 bases between them. The CDR3 totals 17 residues. Per the germline V gene, CDR1 is SGDLS and CDR2 is YYNGEE. The CDR3 nucleotides are TGTGCCAGCAGCGTAGAGCTCCGACTACTAAACTACAATGAGCAGTTCTTC. Residues: CASSVELRLLNYNEQFF.

This clone appeared a few times. The chain has TRBV6-1 and TRBJ1-2, with a possible D match to TRBD1 (6 bases). From germline, CDR1 is MNHNS and CDR2 SASEGT. V lost 7 bases and J 14 bases, leaving 17 bases between the germline ends. The CDR3 consists of 11 residues. The CDR3 loop is CASTLEGEGTF. The CDR3 DNA is TGTGCCAGCACCTTGGAGGGGGAGGGGACCTTC.

The chain uses TRBV14 and TRBJ2-2; no clear D. Between the trimmed V and J ends, which lost 1 base and 7 bases, there was a span of 13 bases. The germline gives CDR1 SGHDN, CDR2 FVKESK. CDR3 length: 15 residues. Written as DNA, the CDR3 is TGTGCCAGCAGCCAAGTAGGATGGGCTATCGGGGAGCTGTTTTTT. It translates to CASSQVGWAIGELFF.

Here the CDR3 DNA reads TGTGCCAGCAGCTTCGAATTCGGACTAGCGGGAAGCACAGATACGCAGTATTTT. Its translation: CASSFEFGLAGSTDTQYF. The V call is TRBV5-6, the J call TRBJ2-3; TRBD2 matches 12 bases. CDR1 and CDR2 (germline): SGHDT, YYEEEE. The CDR3 sequence is 18 residues long. After removal of 2 bases from V and 0 bases from J, the junction contained 7 bases not matched to a gene. The variable domain in full, completed from reference TRBV5-6 and TRBJ2-3, reads DAGVTQSPTHLIKTRGQQVTLRCSPKSGHDTVSWYQQALGQGPQFIFQYYEEEERQRGNFPDRFSGHQFPNYSSELNVNALLLGDSALYLCASSFEFGLAGSTDTQYFGPGTRLTVL.

A remark on this clone: The CDR3 does not end in the conserved phenylalanine or tryptophan, so this is likely a read error. The DNA is omitted, as the CDR3 cannot be located on it reliably, and the CDR3 follows TCRdb's listing. The rearrangement uses TRBV11-2 and TRBJ2-7; TRBD1 was called by the table and not checked on the DNA. Germline V gives CDR1 SGHAT, CDR2 FQNNGV. 12 amino acids form the CDR3, both terminal residues included. The CDR3 sequence is CASSPTGLSFWI.

The gene calls are TRBV10-2 and TRBJ2-3; TRBD1 is a possible D gene (5 bases). Germline loops: CDR1 WSHSY, CDR2 SAAADI. V lost 7 bases and J 2 bases, leaving 10 bases between the germline ends. This CDR3 contains 13 residues. CDR3 protein: CASIGHPTDTQYF. The CDR3 DNA reads as TGCGCCAGCATAGGACACCCCACAGATACGCAGTATTTT.

This clone came up a few times. The chain combines TRBV5-8 with TRBJ1-2; no firm D call. The V end was cut by 0 bases, the J end by 6 bases, with 12 bases between. CDR1 is SGHTS, CDR2 YDEGEE, per germline. CDR3 length equals 14 residues. The CDR3 here is CASSLGGLPHGYTF. The CDR3 DNA reads as TGTGCCAGCAGCTTGGGTGGACTTCCGCATGGCTACACCTTC. The whole variable domain, filled in from reference TRBV5-8 and TRBJ1-2, reads EAGVTQSPTHLIKTRGQQATLRCSPISGHTSVYWYQQALGLGLQFLLWYDEGEERNRGNFPPRFSGRQFPNYSSELNVNALELEDSALYLCASSLGGLPHGYTFGSGTRLTVV.

The chain recombines TRBV2 with TRBJ1-1, with 8 bases aligning to TRBD1. Germline V gene lookup returns CDR1 SNHLY and CDR2 FYNNEI. The CDR3 contains 12 residues. J gave up 8 bases and V 7 bases, and 6 bases lay outside the gene matches. CDR3 sequence (DNA): TGTGCCAGCACCTATGACAGGGGCGAAGCTTTCTTT. Encoded protein: CASTYDRGEAFF. Together with reference TRBV2 and TRBJ1-1, the CDR3 gives the full variable domain: EPEVTQTPSHQVTQMGQEVILRCVPISNHLYFYWYRQILGQKVEFLVSFYNNEISEKSEIFDDQFSVERPDGSNFTLKIRSTKLEDSAMYFCASTYDRGEAFFGQGTRLTVV.

This clone was counted a few times. An end of the junction does not agree with germline; a read error may underlie this. The V and J genes are TRBV7-7 and TRBJ1-3; D remains ambiguous. The CDR3 runs 14 residues. From germline, CDR1 is SSHAT and CDR2 FNYEAQ (reference sequence). CDR3 nucleotide sequence: TGTGCTAGCAGCTCGCCGGGCTCTGGAAACACCATATATTTT. It is translated as CASSSPGSGNTIYF.

The V call is TRBV6-4, the J call TRBJ2-2; 10 bases map to TRBD2. V trimming: 0 bases; J trimming: 3 bases; junction bases outside the gene matches: 1. CDR3 length: 16 amino acids. Germline-derived CDR1 and CDR2 are MRHNA and SNTAGT. This chain's CDR3 is CASSDSLAGDTGELFF. In nucleotides, the CDR3 is TGTGCCAGCAGTGACTCCCTAGCGGGAGACACCGGGGAGCTGTTTTTT.

This rearrangement joins TRBV9 to TRBJ2-7; 8 bases align to TRBD1. The ends lost 4 bases at V and 1 base at J; junction bases unmatched: 4. The CDR3 runs to 14 residues. Germline V lookup: CDR1 SGDLS, CDR2 YYNGEE. DNA of the CDR3: TGTGCCAGCAGCCTACAGGGGGAATCCTACGAGCAGTACTTC. Amino acid sequence: CASSLQGESYEQYF.

This chain joins TRBV11-2 and TRBJ1-1; no reliable D call. CDR1 and CDR2 from the germline V gene are SGHAT and FQNNGV. The CDR3 length is 13 residues. V lost 4 bases and J 4 bases, leaving 10 bases between the germline ends. The CDR3 sequence: CASSSHRGTEAFF. The CDR3 nucleotides read TGTGCCAGCAGCTCCCACCGGGGCACTGAAGCTTTCTTT.